The next 3 T cell receptor beta chains were all read from a single sample in a study of cytomegalovirus exposure and HLA in healthy donors. TCRdb's copy holds only in-frame clones and misses some; the assay was immunoSEQ multiplex PCR. The table shows under 200,000 clones, with approximately 89% occurring only once. The sequencing input was PBMCs. The receptors come from a young man in good health and CMV-seropositive.

This chain joins TRBV15 and TRBJ2-7; 9 nucleotides line up with TRBD1. V dropped 2 bases and J dropped 7; count of bases not matched to a gene: 9. This CDR3 is built from 15 residues. The germline CDR1 and CDR2 sequences are LNHNV and YYDKDF (reference sequence). In DNA, the CDR3 is TGTGCCACCAGCAGACTCACAGGGGGCGTTTATGAGCAGTACTTC. It specifies CATSRLTGGVYEQYF.

The CDR3 region is CASSYFDRNTEAFF. In DNA form, the CDR3 reads TGTGCCAGCAGTTATTTCGACAGGAACACTGAAGCTTTCTTT. This chain joins TRBV6-5 and TRBJ1-1; possibly TRBD1 for D (5 bases). The CDR3 sequence is 14 residues long. Germline values: CDR1 MNHEY, CDR2 SVGAGI. Between the trimmed V and J ends, which lost 3 bases and 1 base, there was a span of 9 bases.

The rearrangement links TRBV27 to TRBJ1-2; 9 nucleotides match TRBD1. J lost 3 bases, V lost 6 bases, and 5 bases had no gene match. The CDR3 is made up of 14 amino acids. Germline V CDR1 and CDR2: MNHEY, SMNVEV (reference sequence). In DNA, the CDR3 is TGTGCCAGCAGAAACAGGGGGCGCGACTATGGCTACACCTTC. It codes for CASRNRGRDYGYTF.